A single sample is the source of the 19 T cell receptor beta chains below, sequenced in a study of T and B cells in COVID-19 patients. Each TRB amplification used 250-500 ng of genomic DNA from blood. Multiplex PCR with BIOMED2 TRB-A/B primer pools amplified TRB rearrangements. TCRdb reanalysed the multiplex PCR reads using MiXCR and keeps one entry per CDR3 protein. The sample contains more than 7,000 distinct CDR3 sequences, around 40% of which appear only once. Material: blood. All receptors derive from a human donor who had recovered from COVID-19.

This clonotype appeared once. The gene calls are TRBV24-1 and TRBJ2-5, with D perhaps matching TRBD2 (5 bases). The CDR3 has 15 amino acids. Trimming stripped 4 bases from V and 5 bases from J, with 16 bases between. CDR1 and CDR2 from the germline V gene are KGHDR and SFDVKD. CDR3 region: CATSDPGRRRETQYF. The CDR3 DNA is TGTGCCACCAGTGACCCCGGCAGGAGGAGGGAGACCCAGTACTTC.

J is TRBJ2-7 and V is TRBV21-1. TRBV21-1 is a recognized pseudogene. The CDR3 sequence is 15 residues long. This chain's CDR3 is CASSHLMAQLYEQYV. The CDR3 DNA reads TGTGCCAGCAGCCATCTTATGGCACAACTCTACGAGCAGTACGTC.

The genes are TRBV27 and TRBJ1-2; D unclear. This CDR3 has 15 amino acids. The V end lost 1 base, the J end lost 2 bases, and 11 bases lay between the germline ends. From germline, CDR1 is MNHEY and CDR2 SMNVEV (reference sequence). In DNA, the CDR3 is TGTGCCAGCAGTTTATACGGTAGCACCAACTATGGCTACACCTTC. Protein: CASSLYGSTNYGYTF.

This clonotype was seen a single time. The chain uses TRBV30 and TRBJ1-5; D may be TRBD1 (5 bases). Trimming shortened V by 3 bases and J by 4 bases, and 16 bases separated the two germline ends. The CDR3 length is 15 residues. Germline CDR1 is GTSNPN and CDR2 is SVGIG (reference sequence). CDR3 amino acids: CAWRGGRAPNQPQHF. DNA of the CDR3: TGTGCCTGGAGGGGCGGCAGGGCACCGAATCAGCCCCAGCATTTT.

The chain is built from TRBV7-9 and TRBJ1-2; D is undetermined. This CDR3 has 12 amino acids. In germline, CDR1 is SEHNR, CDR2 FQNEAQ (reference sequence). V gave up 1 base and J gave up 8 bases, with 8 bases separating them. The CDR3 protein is CASSLDGLGYTF. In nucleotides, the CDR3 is TGTGCCAGCAGCTTAGACGGGCTCGGCTACACCTTC.

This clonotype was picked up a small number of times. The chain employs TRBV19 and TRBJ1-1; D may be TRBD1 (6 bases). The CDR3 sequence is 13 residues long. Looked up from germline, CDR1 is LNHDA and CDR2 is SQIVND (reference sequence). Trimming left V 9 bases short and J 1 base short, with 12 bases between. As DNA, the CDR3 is TGTGCCAGCTCTCAGGGGTGGAACACTGAAGCTTTCTTT. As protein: CASSQGWNTEAFF.

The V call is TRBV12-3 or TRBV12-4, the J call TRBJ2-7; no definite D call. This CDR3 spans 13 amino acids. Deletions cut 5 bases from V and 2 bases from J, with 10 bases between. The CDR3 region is CASSQAGPYEQYV. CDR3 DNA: TGTGCCAGCAGTCAAGCCGGCCCCTACGAGCAGTACGTC.

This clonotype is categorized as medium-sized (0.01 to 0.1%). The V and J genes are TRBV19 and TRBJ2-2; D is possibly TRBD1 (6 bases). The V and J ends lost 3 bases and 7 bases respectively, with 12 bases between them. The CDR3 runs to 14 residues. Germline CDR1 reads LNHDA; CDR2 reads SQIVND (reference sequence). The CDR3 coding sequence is TGTGCCAGTAGTATCTATACCAGGGGCGGGGAGCTGTTTTTT. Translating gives CASSIYTRGGELFF.

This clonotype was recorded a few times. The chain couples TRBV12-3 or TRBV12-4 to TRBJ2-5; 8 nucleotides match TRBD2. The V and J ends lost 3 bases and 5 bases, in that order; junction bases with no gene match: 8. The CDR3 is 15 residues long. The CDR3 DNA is TGTGCCAGCAGTTTGGGAGCCGGGGGGGGGGAGACCCAGTACTTC. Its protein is CASSLGAGGGETQYF.

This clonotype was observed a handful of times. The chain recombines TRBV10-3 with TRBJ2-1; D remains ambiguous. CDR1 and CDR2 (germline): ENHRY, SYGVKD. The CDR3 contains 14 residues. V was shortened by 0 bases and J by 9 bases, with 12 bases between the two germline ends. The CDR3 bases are TGTGCCATCAGTGAGTCCAGTTCTAGTGGTGAGCAGTTCTTC. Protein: CAISESSSSGEQFF.

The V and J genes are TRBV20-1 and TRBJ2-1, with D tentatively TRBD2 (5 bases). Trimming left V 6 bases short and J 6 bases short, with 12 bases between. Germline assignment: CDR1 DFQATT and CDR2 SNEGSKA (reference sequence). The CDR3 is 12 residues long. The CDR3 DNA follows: TGCAGTGCGGAGCGGTCCAGCAATGAGCAGTTCTTC. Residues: CSAERSSNEQFF.

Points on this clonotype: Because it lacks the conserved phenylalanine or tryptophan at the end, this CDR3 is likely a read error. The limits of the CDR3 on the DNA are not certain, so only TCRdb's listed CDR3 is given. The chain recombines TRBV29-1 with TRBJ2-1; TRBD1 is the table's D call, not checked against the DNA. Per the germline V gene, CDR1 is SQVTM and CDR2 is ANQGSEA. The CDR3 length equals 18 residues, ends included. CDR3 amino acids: CSVEGVREGLSAYKEQLV.

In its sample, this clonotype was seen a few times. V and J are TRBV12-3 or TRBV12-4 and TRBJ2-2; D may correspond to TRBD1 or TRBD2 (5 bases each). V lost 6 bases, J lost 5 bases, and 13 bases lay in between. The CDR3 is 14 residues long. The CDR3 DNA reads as TGTGCCAGCAGAACCGGGACGGGGACCGGGGAGCTGTTTTTT. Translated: CASRTGTGTGELFF.

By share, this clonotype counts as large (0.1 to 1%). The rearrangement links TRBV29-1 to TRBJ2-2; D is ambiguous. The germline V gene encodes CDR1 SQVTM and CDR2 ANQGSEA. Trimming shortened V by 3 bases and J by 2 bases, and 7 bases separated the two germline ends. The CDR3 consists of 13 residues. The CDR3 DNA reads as TGCAGCGTTGATGTGGGAAACACCGGGGAGCTGTTTTTT. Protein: CSVDVGNTGELFF.

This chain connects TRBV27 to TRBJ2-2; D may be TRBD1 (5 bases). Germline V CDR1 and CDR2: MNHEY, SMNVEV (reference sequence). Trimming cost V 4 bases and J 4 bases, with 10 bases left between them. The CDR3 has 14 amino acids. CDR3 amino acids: CASSWQGPTGELFF. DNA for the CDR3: TGTGCCAGCAGTTGGCAGGGTCCCACCGGGGAGCTGTTTTTT.

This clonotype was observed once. Here the CDR3 reads CASSYSLTGRGLGEAFF. DNA for the CDR3: TGTGCCAGCAGTTACTCCCTGACAGGGCGGGGGCTCGGTGAAGCTTTCTTT. This chain connects TRBV6-5 to TRBJ1-1; 7 bases match TRBD1. The junction had 14 bases not matched to a gene; V was cut back by 0 bases and J by 7 bases. CDR1 MNHEY and CDR2 SVGAGI come from the germline V gene. This CDR3 contains 17 residues.

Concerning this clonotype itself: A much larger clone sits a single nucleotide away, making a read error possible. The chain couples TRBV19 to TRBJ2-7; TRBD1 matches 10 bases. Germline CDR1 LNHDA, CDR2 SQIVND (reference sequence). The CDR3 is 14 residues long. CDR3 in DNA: TGTGCGGCGGTTCGTGGGACAGGGGTCTACGAGCAGTACTTC. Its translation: CAAVRGTGVYEQYF.

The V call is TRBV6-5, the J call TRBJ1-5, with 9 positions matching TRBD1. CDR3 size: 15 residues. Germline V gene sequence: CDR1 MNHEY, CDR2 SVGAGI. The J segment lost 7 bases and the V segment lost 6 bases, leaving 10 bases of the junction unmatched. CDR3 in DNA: TGTGCCAGCAGCTCACAGGGGGCAGCAGCACAGCCCCAGCATTTT. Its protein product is CASSSQGAAAQPQHF.

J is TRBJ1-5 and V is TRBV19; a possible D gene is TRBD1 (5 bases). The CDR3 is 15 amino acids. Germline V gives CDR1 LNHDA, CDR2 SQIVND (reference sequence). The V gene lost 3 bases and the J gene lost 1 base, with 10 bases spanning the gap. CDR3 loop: CASSMGQGSNQPQHF. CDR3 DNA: TGTGCCAGTAGTATGGGGCAGGGAAGCAATCAGCCCCAGCATTTT.